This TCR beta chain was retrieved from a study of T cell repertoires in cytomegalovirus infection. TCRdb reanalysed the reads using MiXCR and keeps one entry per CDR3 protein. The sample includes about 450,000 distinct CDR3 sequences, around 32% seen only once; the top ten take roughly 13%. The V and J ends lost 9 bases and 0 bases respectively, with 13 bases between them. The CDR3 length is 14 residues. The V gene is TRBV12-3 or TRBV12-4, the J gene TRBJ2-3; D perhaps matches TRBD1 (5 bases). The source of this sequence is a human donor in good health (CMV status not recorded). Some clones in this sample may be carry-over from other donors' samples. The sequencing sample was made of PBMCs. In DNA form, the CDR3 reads TGTGCCAGTACCCAGGGCCATAGCACAGATACGCAGTATTTT. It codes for CASTQGHSTDTQYF.